This TCR beta chain was retrieved from a study of T-cell reconstitution after alpha-beta-depleted transplantation in children. The study's findings and limits: T cells produced anew were the main source of T-cell counts and diversity one year after transplant.

Preparation of the TCRbeta library used unique molecular identifiers. One entry per CDR3 protein results from TCRdb running MiXCR on the PCR reads. The data hold about 110,000 distinct CDR3 sequences, with 20% to 25% observed a single time. Ten or more counts support this clonotype. Antigen specificity is unknown. Germline V lookup: CDR1 SGHRS, CDR2 YFSETQ. V lost 2 bases to trimming and J lost 4 bases, with 22 bases between them. The CDR3 extends over 17 amino acids. The receptor's source is a male patient aged 2 to 10 who had a stem cell transplant for chronic granulomatous disease, so the T cells may come from the graft donor. The chain couples TRBV5-1 to TRBJ2-7, with D possibly being TRBD1 or TRBD2 (5 bases each). Sample: PBMCs, mostly from graft donor cells, taken 180 days after TCRalphabeta/CD19-depleted stem cell transplant. The chain's CDR3 is CASSFHTGTEPGYEQYF. DNA of the CDR3: TGCGCCAGCAGCTTCCATACCGGGACGGAACCTGGGTACGAGCAGTACTTC.